These 27 T cell receptor beta chains originate from one sample sequenced in a study of blood T cell repertoires in COVID-19. Clones were read by immunoSEQ multiplex PCR, and TCRdb kept only the in-frame ones, dropping some. The table shows under 300,000 clones, with 85% to 90% occurring only once. Sequenced sample: PBMCs or T cells enriched from blood (not recorded which). The receptor set was obtained from a woman aged 55-69 years who had recovered from COVID-19.

The chain employs TRBV24-1 and TRBJ1-6, with a tentative D call TRBD1 (6 bases). This CDR3 region has 15 residues. The germline V gene encodes CDR1 KGHDR and CDR2 SFDVKD. V was clipped by 1 base and J by 7 bases, with 10 bases between them. The CDR3 is CATSDFRGQNSPLHF. In nucleotides, the CDR3 is TGTGCCACCAGTGATTTCAGGGGTCAGAATTCACCCCTCCACTTT.

This clone was seen just once. The V gene is TRBV25-1, the J gene TRBJ1-1; 8 bases match TRBD1. The germline V gene encodes CDR1 MGHDK and CDR2 SYGVNS. V trimming: 3 bases; J trimming: 2 bases; junction bases outside the gene matches: 2. The CDR3 sequence is 14 residues long. CDR3 sequence (DNA): TGTGCCAGCAGTGATCCAGGGGGCAACACTGAAGCTTTCTTT. Its translation is CASSDPGGNTEAFF.

V and J are TRBV2 and TRBJ2-7; D is possibly TRBD1 (6 bases). The CDR3 sequence is 14 residues long. In germline, CDR1 is SNHLY, CDR2 FYNNEI. V lost 6 bases, J lost 0 bases, and 12 bases lay in between. CDR3 sequence: CASRGAATSYEQYF. CDR3 DNA: TGTGCCAGCAGGGGGGCAGCTACCTCCTACGAGCAGTACTTC.

J is TRBJ2-2 and V is TRBV5-1, with D maybe TRBD2 (6 bases). The germline V and J ends were trimmed by 6 bases and 1 base, with 16 bases remaining between them. Germline assignment: CDR1 SGHRS and CDR2 YFSETQ. This CDR3 is 16 amino acids long. CDR3 protein: CASNLGPAGNTGELFF. The CDR3 DNA is TGCGCCAGCAACCTGGGCCCAGCGGGGAACACCGGGGAGCTGTTTTTT.

V is TRBV19 and J is TRBJ2-1; TRBD1 matches 8 bases. The CDR3 has 15 amino acids. The V gene end was trimmed by 6 bases and the J gene end by 9 bases; junction bases not matched to a gene: 13. The V gene's germline CDR1 is LNHDA and CDR2 SQIVND (reference sequence). CDR3 DNA: TGTGCCAGTAGGACAGGGGCATACGTCAGCGGTGAGCAGTTCTTC. It is translated as CASRTGAYVSGEQFF.

The chain is built from TRBV5-5 and TRBJ1-2; 10 nucleotides align to TRBD1. Germline CDR1 and CDR2: SGHKS and YYEKEE (reference sequence). The CDR3 totals 16 residues. After removal of 4 bases from V and 2 bases from J, the junction contained 8 bases not matched to a gene. The CDR3 DNA reads as TGTGCCAGCAGCAGGCCCCCGGGACAGGGGAACTATGGCTACACCTTC. Protein: CASSRPPGQGNYGYTF.

The chain is built from TRBV2 and TRBJ1-4; D gene ambiguous. Trimming shortened V by 5 bases and J by 5 bases, and 12 bases separated the two germline ends. The CDR3 length is 14 residues. Germline loops: CDR1 SNHLY, CDR2 FYNNEI. CDR3 DNA: TGTGCCAGCAGTCCCCGGGTAGGAAATGAAAAACTGTTTTTT. It specifies CASSPRVGNEKLFF.

The chain has TRBV29-1 and TRBJ1-1; possibly TRBD1 for D (6 bases). This CDR3 is built from 14 residues. V was clipped by 4 bases and J by 3 bases, with 15 bases between them. CDR1 is SQVTM, CDR2 ANQGSEA, per germline. The CDR3 here is CSVGRGGGYTEAFF. The CDR3 DNA reads TGCAGCGTTGGCAGGGGAGGGGGATACACTGAAGCTTTCTTT.

The V and J genes are TRBV7-8 and TRBJ2-1; perhaps TRBD1 as D (6 bases). Germline values: CDR1 SGHVS, CDR2 FQNEAQ. V dropped 7 bases and J dropped 9 bases, with 10 bases sitting between them. There are 11 residues in the CDR3. CDR3 region: CASTGVGEQFF. The DNA of the CDR3 is TGTGCCAGCACAGGGGTCGGTGAGCAGTTCTTC.

The genes are TRBV19 and TRBJ2-3; a possible D gene is TRBD1 (5 bases). Germline V gives CDR1 LNHDA, CDR2 SQIVND (reference sequence). Trimming removed 4 bases from V and 2 bases from J, with 10 bases in between. The CDR3 runs 14 residues. CDR3 in amino acids: CASSTRQFTDTQYF. CDR3 bases: TGTGCCAGTAGTACCAGACAGTTCACAGATACGCAGTATTTT.

The V gene is TRBV29-1, the J gene TRBJ2-1, with D uncertain. The germline V and J ends were trimmed by 2 bases and 12 bases, with 17 bases remaining between them. The CDR3 totals 13 residues. Germline values: CDR1 SQVTM, CDR2 ANQGSEA. In DNA, the CDR3 is TGCAGCGTTGAACCTGGGCGATCGGCAGGGCAGTTCTTC. Translation: CSVEPGRSAGQFF.

This chain links TRBV2 with TRBJ2-3; 9 nucleotides agree with TRBD2. The CDR3 has 12 amino acids. Losses at the gene ends were 11 bases for V and 10 bases for J; bases not matched to a gene: 10. Germline V lookup: CDR1 SNHLY, CDR2 FYNNEI. The CDR3 region is CAGKGAGGAQYF. The CDR3 DNA is TGTGCCGGAAAGGGGGCGGGGGGGGCGCAGTATTTT.

The rearrangement joins TRBV19 to TRBJ2-5; TRBD2 matches 7 bases. The CDR3 length is 14 residues. Trimming removed 6 bases from V and 5 bases from J; junction bases left unmatched: 9. Germline V CDR1 and CDR2: LNHDA, SQIVND (reference sequence). The CDR3 is CASRKGGSEETQYF. In DNA, the CDR3 is TGTGCCAGTAGGAAGGGCGGGAGTGAGGAGACCCAGTACTTC.

V gene TRBV6-4 combines with J gene TRBJ2-2; D might be TRBD2 (6 bases). The CDR3 runs to 15 residues. Germline values: CDR1 MRHNA, CDR2 SNTAGT. V lost 9 bases and J lost 0, with 14 bases in between. DNA of the CDR3: TGTGCCAGGGACGCGGGACGGACGAACACCGGGGAGCTGTTTTTT. Protein: CARDAGRTNTGELFF.

This chain links TRBV7-9 with TRBJ1-2; 8 bases agree with TRBD1. V gave up 1 base and J gave up 4 bases; unmatched junction bases: 8. The CDR3 has 16 amino acids. Germline lookup yields CDR1 SEHNR and CDR2 FQNEAQ (reference sequence). The DNA for the CDR3 is TGTGCCAGCAGCTTAGACGCTCGGGGGACAGGCTATGGCTACACCTTC. It translates to CASSLDARGTGYGYTF.

CDR3 bases: TGTGCCACCAGTGATCCGGACAGGGGGTGGCAAGAGACCCAGTACTTC. As protein: CATSDPDRGWQETQYF. The chain combines TRBV24-1 with TRBJ2-5; 10 nucleotides line up with TRBD1. CDR3 size: 16 residues. CDR1 KGHDR and CDR2 SFDVKD come from the germline V gene. V trimming: 3 bases; J trimming: 2 bases; junction bases outside the gene matches: 5.

This rearrangement joins TRBV5-1 to TRBJ1-1, with a possible D match to TRBD1 (5 bases). With 9 bases removed from V and 2 bases from J, the gap between germline ends came to 11 bases. The CDR3 spans 12 residues. Germline CDR1 and CDR2: SGHRS and YFSETQ. CDR3 DNA: TGCGCCAAGACAGTTGTCAACACTGAAGCTTTCTTT. It codes for CAKTVVNTEAFF.

This chain links TRBV4-1 with TRBJ2-4; 10 positions match TRBD2. V lost 4 bases, J lost 7 bases, and 7 bases stayed unmatched. The CDR3 has 15 residues. Germline loops: CDR1 MGHRA, CDR2 YSYEKL. The chain's CDR3 is CASSPLAGATNIQYF. The CDR3 region has the DNA TGCGCCAGCAGCCCTCTAGCGGGGGCGACGAACATTCAGTACTTC.

The chain recombines TRBV19 with TRBJ1-4; D is undetermined. This CDR3 is built from 15 residues. The germline V and J ends were trimmed by 3 bases and 0 bases, with 8 bases remaining between them. Germline lookup yields CDR1 LNHDA and CDR2 SQIVND (reference sequence). Here the CDR3 reads CASSIAGSTNEKLFF. The CDR3 DNA reads as TGTGCCAGTAGTATTGCAGGCTCAACTAATGAAAAACTGTTTTTT.

V usage is TRBV27 and J usage is TRBJ2-1; the match to TRBD2 covers 9 bases. V shed 11 bases, J shed 9 bases, and the junction held 11 bases outside the gene matches. Germline CDR1 reads MNHEY; CDR2 reads SMNVEV (reference sequence). The CDR3 loop spans 13 amino acids. In nucleotides, the CDR3 is TGTGCCGCTACCGGGACTAGCCCCAGTGAGCAGTTCTTC. Translated, it gives CAATGTSPSEQFF.

The chain uses TRBV30 and TRBJ2-5, with 13 bases identical to TRBD2. Germline trimming cut 5 bases from V and 5 bases from J; bases unmatched to any gene: 5. Germline values: CDR1 GTSNPN, CDR2 SVGIG (reference sequence). CDR3 length: 14 residues. The CDR3 region has the DNA TGTGCCTGGCGCCAGGGACTAGCGGGGGAGACCCAGTACTTC. It encodes CAWRQGLAGETQYF.

The chain combines TRBV7-9 with TRBJ1-6; the D gene is possibly TRBD1 (6 bases). The V and J ends lost 7 bases and 10 bases respectively, with 20 bases between them. The CDR3 has 15 residues. The germline gives CDR1 SEHNR, CDR2 FQNEAQ (reference sequence). Here the CDR3 reads CASTLFTGFKSPLHF. The CDR3 DNA follows: TGTGCCAGCACCCTATTTACAGGGTTTAAGTCACCCCTCCACTTT. Based on the CDR3 plus reference TRBV7-9 and TRBJ1-6, the full variable domain is DTGVSQNPRHKITKRGQNVTFRCDPISEHNRLYWYRQTLGQGPEFLTYFQNEAQLEKSRLLSDRFSAERPKGSFSTLEIQRTEQGDSAMYLCASTLFTGFKSPLHFGNGTRLTVT.

The chain's CDR3 is CASSLGGKDSPLHF. The CDR3 nucleotides are TGTGCCAGCAGCTTGGGAGGGAAGGATTCACCCCTCCACTTT. The V gene is TRBV5-6, the J gene TRBJ1-6; no clear D gene. This CDR3 has 14 amino acids. The V end lost 0 bases, the J end lost 8 bases, and 9 bases lay between the germline ends. The germline V gene encodes CDR1 SGHDT and CDR2 YYEEEE.

The chain recombines TRBV11-3 with TRBJ2-5, with D possibly matching TRBD2 (7 bases). This CDR3 has 13 amino acids. V lost 5 bases to trimming and J lost 5 bases, with 12 bases between them. The germline CDR1 and CDR2 sequences are SGHNT and YENEEA. CDR3 sequence: CASSRGAGETQYF. The CDR3 nucleotides read TGTGCCAGCAGCCGGGGGGCCGGGGAGACCCAGTACTTC.

The V gene is TRBV19, the J gene TRBJ1-1; 9 bases are a match to TRBD1. The length of the CDR3 is 17 residues. V lost 0 bases, J lost 5 bases, and 10 bases stayed unmatched. The germline V gene encodes CDR1 LNHDA and CDR2 SQIVND (reference sequence). This CDR3 is CASSIDRQGQGRTEAFF. CDR3 nucleotide sequence: TGTGCCAGTAGTATAGACCGCCAGGGACAGGGAAGGACTGAAGCTTTCTTT.

This clone is a singleton in its sample. The rearrangement links TRBV18 to TRBJ1-2; 7 bases map to TRBD1. The germline V gene encodes CDR1 KGHSH and CDR2 LQKENI. The J segment lost 4 bases and the V segment lost 3 bases, leaving 5 bases of the junction unmatched. The CDR3 runs to 14 residues. The CDR3 sequence is CASSPRQGTYGYTF. For the CDR3, the DNA is TGTGCCAGCTCACCTCGACAGGGAACCTATGGCTACACCTTC.

The V call is TRBV27, the J call TRBJ1-5, with a weak D call TRBD1 (5 bases). There are 13 residues in the CDR3. Germline CDR1 reads MNHEY; CDR2 reads SMNVEV (reference sequence). The ends were cut back, 4 bases at V and 2 bases at J, with 6 bases in the middle. The CDR3 region has the DNA TGTGCCAGCAGTTGGGGGGGCAATCAGCCCCAGCATTTT. Translation gives CASSWGGNQPQHF.